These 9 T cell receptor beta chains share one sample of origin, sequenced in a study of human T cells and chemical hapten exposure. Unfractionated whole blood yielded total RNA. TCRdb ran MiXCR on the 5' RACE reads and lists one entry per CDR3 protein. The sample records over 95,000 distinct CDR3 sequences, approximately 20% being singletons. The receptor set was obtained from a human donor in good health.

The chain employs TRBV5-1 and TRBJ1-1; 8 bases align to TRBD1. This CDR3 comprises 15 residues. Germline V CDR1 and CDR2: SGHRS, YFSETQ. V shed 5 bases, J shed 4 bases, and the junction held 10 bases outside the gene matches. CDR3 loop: CASRPGQGIFTEAFF. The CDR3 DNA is TGCGCCAGCAGACCCGGACAGGGTATTTTCACTGAAGCTTTCTTT.

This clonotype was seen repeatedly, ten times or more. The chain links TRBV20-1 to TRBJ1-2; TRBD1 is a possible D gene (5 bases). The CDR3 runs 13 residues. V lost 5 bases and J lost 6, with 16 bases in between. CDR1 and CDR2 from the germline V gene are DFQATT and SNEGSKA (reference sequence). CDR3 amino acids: CSAEAGDRDGYTF. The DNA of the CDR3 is TGCAGTGCTGAGGCGGGGGATCGGGATGGCTACACCTTC.

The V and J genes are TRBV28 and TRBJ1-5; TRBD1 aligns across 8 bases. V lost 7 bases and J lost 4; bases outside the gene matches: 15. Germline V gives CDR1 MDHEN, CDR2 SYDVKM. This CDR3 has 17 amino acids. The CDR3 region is CASTGQGALSGNQPQHF. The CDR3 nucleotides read TGTGCCAGCACTGGCCAGGGGGCCCTAAGTGGGAATCAGCCCCAGCATTTT.

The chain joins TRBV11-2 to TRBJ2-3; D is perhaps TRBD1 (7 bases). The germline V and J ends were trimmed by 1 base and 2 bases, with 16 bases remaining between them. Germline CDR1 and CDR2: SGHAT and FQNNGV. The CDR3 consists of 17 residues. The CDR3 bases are TGTGCCAGCAGCTTAGCGTTAACAGGGGAGGTCACAGATACGCAGTATTTT. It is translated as CASSLALTGEVTDTQYF.

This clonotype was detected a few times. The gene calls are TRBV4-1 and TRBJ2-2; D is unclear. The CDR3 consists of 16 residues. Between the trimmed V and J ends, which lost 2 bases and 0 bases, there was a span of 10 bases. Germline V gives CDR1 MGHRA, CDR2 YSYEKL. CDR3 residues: CASSQTELANTGELFF. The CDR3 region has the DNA TGCGCCAGCAGCCAAACAGAACTCGCGAACACCGGGGAGCTGTTTTTT.

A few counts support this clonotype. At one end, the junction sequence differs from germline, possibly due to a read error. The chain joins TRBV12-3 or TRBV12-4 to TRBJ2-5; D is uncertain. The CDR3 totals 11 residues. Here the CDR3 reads CASTLGETQYF. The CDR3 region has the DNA TGTGCCAGCACTTTAGGGGAGACCCAGTACTTC.

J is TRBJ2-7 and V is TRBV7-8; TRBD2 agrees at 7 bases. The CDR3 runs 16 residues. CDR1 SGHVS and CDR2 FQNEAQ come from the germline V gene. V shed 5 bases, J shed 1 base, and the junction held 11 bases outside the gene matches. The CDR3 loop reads CASSPRRDYPSYEQYF. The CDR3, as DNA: TGTGCCAGCAGCCCCAGGCGGGACTACCCTTCCTACGAGCAGTACTTC.

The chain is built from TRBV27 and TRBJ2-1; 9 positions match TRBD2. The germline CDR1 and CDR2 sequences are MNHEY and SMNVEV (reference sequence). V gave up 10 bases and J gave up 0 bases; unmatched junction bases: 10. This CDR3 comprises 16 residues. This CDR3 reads CATGGTSSFSYNEQFF. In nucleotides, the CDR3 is TGTGCCACCGGGGGGACTAGCTCCTTCTCCTACAATGAGCAGTTCTTC.

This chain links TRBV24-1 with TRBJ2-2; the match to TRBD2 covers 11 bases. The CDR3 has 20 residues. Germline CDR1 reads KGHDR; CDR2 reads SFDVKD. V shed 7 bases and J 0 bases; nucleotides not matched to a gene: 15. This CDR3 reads CATSHQRGTSGSTNTGELFF. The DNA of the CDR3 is TGTGCCACCAGCCACCAAAGGGGGACTAGCGGATCCACGAACACCGGGGAGCTGTTTTTT.